A single sample is the source of the 10 T cell receptor beta chains below, sequenced in a study of blood T cell repertoires in COVID-19. Sequencing used immunoSEQ multiplex PCR; TCRdb keeps in-frame clones, though not all of them. The table has tens of thousands of clones, approximately 80% seen once. Sequenced sample: peripheral blood. These receptors all stem from a man aged 30-40 years with COVID-19, enrolled during active disease.

The chain carries TRBV29-1 and TRBJ2-7; no clear D gene. The CDR3 loop spans 13 amino acids. Germline lookup yields CDR1 SQVTM and CDR2 ANQGSEA. V shed 5 bases and J shed 0 bases, with 11 bases lying between them. The CDR3 DNA reads as TGCAGCGTTCTGGGCATCTTCTCCTACGAGCAGTACTTC. Translating gives CSVLGIFSYEQYF.

The V call is TRBV5-1, the J call TRBJ2-2, with 9 positions matching TRBD2. There are 16 residues in the CDR3. In germline, CDR1 is SGHRS, CDR2 YFSETQ. Trimming cost V 5 bases and J 0 bases; bases outside gene matches: 5. The CDR3 reads CASSLIAGANTGELFF. The DNA of the CDR3 is TGCGCCAGCAGTTTGATAGCGGGAGCGAACACCGGGGAGCTGTTTTTT.

The chain links TRBV7-2 to TRBJ2-7; 14 nucleotides agree with TRBD2. The CDR3 sequence is 16 residues long. With V trimmed by 5 bases and J by 1 base, 4 bases remained unmatched. Germline CDR1 is SGHTA and CDR2 is FQGNSA. Written as DNA, the CDR3 is TGTGCCAGCAGCCCCCGACTAGCGGGAGGGTCCTACGAGCAGTACTTC. Protein: CASSPRLAGGSYEQYF.

The chain uses TRBV24-1 and TRBJ2-2; 10 positions agree with TRBD1. Germline lookup yields CDR1 KGHDR and CDR2 SFDVKD. V dropped 7 bases and J dropped 4; count of bases not matched to a gene: 5. The CDR3 is made up of 15 amino acids. CDR3 DNA: TGTGCCACCAGGCCGGGACAGGGGAGCACCGGGGAGCTGTTTTTT. Its translation: CATRPGQGSTGELFF.

This chain uses TRBV3-1 (or the pseudogene TRBV3-2) with TRBJ2-1, with D unclear. The V and J ends lost 5 bases and 6 bases respectively, with 11 bases between them. CDR1 LGHDT and CDR2 YNNKEL come from the germline V gene (reference sequence). The CDR3 is 13 residues long. The CDR3 nucleotides read TGTGCCAGCAGCGAGCGCCCGACCAATGAGCAGTTCTTC. Its translation: CASSERPTNEQFF.

The chain has TRBV14 and TRBJ2-3, with TRBD2 matching over 14 bases. The CDR3 is made up of 18 amino acids. The germline gives CDR1 SGHDN, CDR2 FVKESK. V lost 3 bases and J lost 1; bases outside the gene matches: 6. CDR3 sequence reads: CASSQIGTSGSGTDTQYF. CDR3 sequence (DNA): TGTGCCAGCAGCCAGATAGGGACTAGCGGGAGCGGCACAGATACGCAGTATTTT.

The rearrangement joins TRBV7-9 to TRBJ1-1; D might be TRBD1 (6 bases). Germline-derived CDR1 and CDR2 are SEHNR and FQNEAQ (reference sequence). V lost 4 bases and J 0 bases, leaving 15 bases between the germline ends. The CDR3 consists of 16 residues. In DNA, the CDR3 is TGTGCCAGCAGCTCACCAGGGGATGGGATGAACACTGAAGCTTTCTTT. This gives the protein CASSSPGDGMNTEAFF. The entire variable domain, with the rest obtained from reference TRBV7-9 and TRBJ1-1, is as follows: DTGVSQNPRHKITKRGQNVTFRCDPISEHNRLYWYRQTLGQGPEFLTYFQNEAQLEKSRLLSDRFSAERPKGSFSTLEIQRTEQGDSAMYLCASSSPGDGMNTEAFFGQGTRLTVV.

The chain employs TRBV29-1 and TRBJ1-1; tentatively, D is TRBD1 (6 bases). Trimming took 7 bases from V and 4 from J, leaving 16 bases between them. Germline CDR1 and CDR2: SQVTM and ANQGSEA. The CDR3 runs to 13 residues. This chain's CDR3 is CSGGQTSGTEAFF. In DNA form, the CDR3 reads TGCAGCGGCGGACAGACCTCAGGCACTGAAGCTTTCTTT.

The chain joins TRBV11-2 to TRBJ2-1; a weak D match, TRBD2 (6 bases). The CDR3 has 15 residues. V was cut by 5 bases and J by 3 bases, with 14 bases left in between. Looked up from germline, CDR1 is SGHAT and CDR2 is FQNNGV. The CDR3 DNA follows: TGTGCCAGCAGCCCGGGCGGCGGGATCTACAATGAGCAGTTCTTC. Its protein is CASSPGGGIYNEQFF.

This clone has a handful of counts. V usage is TRBV4-1 and J usage is TRBJ2-2, with 7 bases matching TRBD1. Germline loops: CDR1 MGHRA, CDR2 YSYEKL. The V gene end was trimmed by 4 bases and the J gene end by 0 bases; junction bases not matched to a gene: 2. CDR3 size: 15 residues. The CDR3 is CASSRGTANTGELFF. The CDR3 nucleotides are TGCGCCAGCAGCCGGGGGACAGCGAACACCGGGGAGCTGTTTTTT.